Presented here are 31 T cell receptor beta chains from one specimen sequenced in a study of blood T cell repertoires in COVID-19. The table came from immunoSEQ multiplex PCR; TCRdb's copy has only in-frame clones and leaves some out. Of 330,000 or so clones in the sample, roughly 87% were seen once. Material for sequencing was PBMCs or T cells enriched from blood (not recorded which). These receptor sequences come from a woman between 25 and 40 years old who had recovered from COVID-19.

This clone was detected a few times. The rearrangement joins TRBV5-1 to TRBJ2-5; 8 positions match TRBD1. Trimming took 4 bases from V and 5 from J; bases not matched to a gene: 7. The CDR3 extends over 14 amino acids. CDR1 and CDR2 from the germline V gene are SGHRS and YFSETQ. CDR3 region: CASSQGTGRETQYF. The CDR3 DNA sequence: TGCGCCAGCAGCCAGGGGACAGGTCGCGAGACCCAGTACTTC.

J is TRBJ2-7 and V is TRBV29-1, with TRBD1 matching over 8 bases. The length of the CDR3 is 15 residues. CDR1 and CDR2 from the germline V gene are SQVTM and ANQGSEA. After removal of 1 base from V and 7 bases from J, the junction contained 12 bases not matched to a gene. The CDR3 protein is CSVEAWGTGGREQYF. The CDR3 region has the DNA TGCAGCGTTGAAGCATGGGGGACAGGTGGGAGAGAGCAGTACTTC.

The V gene is TRBV2, the J gene TRBJ1-2; the match to TRBD1 covers 9 bases. After removal of 6 bases from V and 7 bases from J, the junction contained 6 bases not matched to a gene. CDR3 size: 13 residues. CDR1 and CDR2 from the germline V gene are SNHLY and FYNNEI. CDR3: CASRLTGGAGYTF. CDR3 DNA sequence: TGTGCCAGCAGACTCACAGGGGGCGCTGGCTACACCTTC.

This sequence joins TRBV24-1 and TRBJ2-5; D is ambiguous. The germline CDR1 and CDR2 sequences are KGHDR and SFDVKD. The V end lost 3 bases, the J end lost 5 bases, and 9 bases lay between the germline ends. The CDR3 contains 13 residues. Here the CDR3 reads CATSDPLTETQYF. For the CDR3, the DNA is TGTGCCACCAGTGATCCACTAACCGAGACCCAGTACTTC.

V and J are TRBV7-6 and TRBJ2-7, with D perhaps TRBD2 (7 bases). The germline CDR1 and CDR2 sequences are SGHVS and FNYEAQ. Trimming stripped 5 bases from V and 0 bases from J, with 20 bases between. This CDR3 is 17 amino acids long. CDR3 bases: TGTGCCAGCAGCCCGGCCGGGGGGTGGACAGTCTCCTACGAGCAGTACTTC. It specifies CASSPAGGWTVSYEQYF.

The J gene is TRBJ1-1, the V gene TRBV10-1, with 8 bases aligning to TRBD1. CDR1 is WNHNN, CDR2 SYGVQD, per germline (reference sequence). Trimming removed 6 bases from V and 2 bases from J; junction bases left unmatched: 5. This CDR3 is built from 14 residues. CDR3 loop: CASSPGQANTEAFF. CDR3 sequence (DNA): TGCGCCAGCAGCCCGGGACAGGCAAACACTGAAGCTTTCTTT.

The chain has TRBV3-1 (or the pseudogene TRBV3-2) and TRBJ1-4; D is unresolved. Germline V gene sequence: CDR1 LGHDT, CDR2 YNNKEL (reference sequence). The V end lost 1 base, the J end lost 5 bases, and 11 bases lay between the germline ends. This CDR3 comprises 15 residues. CDR3 sequence reads: CASSQVNEQNEKLFF. CDR3 nucleotide sequence: TGTGCCAGCAGCCAAGTGAATGAACAAAATGAAAAACTGTTTTTT.

The rearrangement joins TRBV6-1 to TRBJ2-5, with D possibly being TRBD2 (6 bases). Germline V lookup: CDR1 MNHNS, CDR2 SASEGT. The CDR3 is 15 residues long. The ends were cut back, 3 bases at V and 5 bases at J, with 16 bases in the middle. CDR3 protein: CASSDGGWWGETQYF. The CDR3 DNA follows: TGTGCCAGCAGTGATGGAGGGTGGTGGGGCGAGACCCAGTACTTC.

V is TRBV2 and J is TRBJ1-4; 10 bases are shared with TRBD1. This CDR3 has 16 residues. With V trimmed by 6 bases and J by 4 bases, 8 bases remained unmatched. The germline V gene encodes CDR1 SNHLY and CDR2 FYNNEI. CDR3 sequence: CASRLGDRGFNEKLFF. The CDR3 DNA is TGTGCCAGCAGGTTGGGGGACAGGGGTTTTAATGAAAAACTGTTTTTT.

This chain connects TRBV25-1 to TRBJ1-1, with 7 bases matching TRBD1. There are 16 residues in the CDR3. Germline V gene data show CDR1 as MGHDK and CDR2 as SYGVNS. The J segment lost 1 base and the V segment lost 7 bases, leaving 12 bases of the junction unmatched. The CDR3, as DNA: TGTGCCAGCACCGGGAGGGCGACAGGGAGGAACACTGAAGCTTTCTTT. Translated, it gives CASTGRATGRNTEAFF.

The chain joins TRBV5-1 to TRBJ2-6, with D perhaps TRBD2 (5 bases). Germline V gene data show CDR1 as SGHRS and CDR2 as YFSETQ. This CDR3 region has 17 residues. V was trimmed by 10 bases and J by 0 bases, leaving 20 bases between them. CDR3 residues: CALEGYTGNSGANVLTF. The CDR3 nucleotides read TGCGCCCTGGAAGGATACACGGGAAACTCTGGGGCCAACGTCCTGACTTTC.

The CDR3 is CASSTGFPYEQYF. The CDR3 nucleotides are TGTGCCAGCAGCACCGGTTTTCCCTACGAGCAGTACTTC. The chain combines TRBV11-2 with TRBJ2-7; D gene uncertain. The CDR3 extends over 13 amino acids. Germline V lookup: CDR1 SGHAT, CDR2 FQNNGV. V lost 5 bases and J 2 bases, leaving 10 bases between the germline ends.

V gene TRBV18 combines with J gene TRBJ2-6; D is uncertain. V lost 6 bases and J lost 0, with 9 bases in between. The germline V gene encodes CDR1 KGHSH and CDR2 LQKENI. CDR3 length equals 15 residues. CDR3 nucleotides: TGTGCCAGCTCTGGCGGATCCTCTGGGGCCAACGTCCTGACTTTC. Translating it yields CASSGGSSGANVLTF.

The chain has TRBV25-1 and TRBJ1-4, with 9 positions matching TRBD1. The CDR3 loop spans 15 amino acids. The junction had 8 bases not matched to a gene; V was cut back by 5 bases and J by 7 bases. Looked up from germline, CDR1 is MGHDK and CDR2 is SYGVNS. This CDR3 reads CASSKRTGAREKLFF. The CDR3 DNA sequence: TGTGCCAGCAGTAAAAGGACAGGGGCCCGTGAAAAACTGTTTTTT.

The genes are TRBV10-3 and TRBJ2-1; D perhaps matches TRBD2 (5 bases). The CDR3 spans 19 residues. Trimming pared 0 bases from V and 3 bases from J, leaving 21 bases between. The germline gives CDR1 ENHRY, CDR2 SYGVKD. Written as DNA, the CDR3 is TGTGCCATCAGTGAGTCACGGGAAAGGGTGGGCGCGAGCTACAATGAGCAGTTCTTC. Translated, it gives CAISESRERVGASYNEQFF.

The genes are TRBV4-1 and TRBJ1-2, with 9 bases matching TRBD1. Looked up from germline, CDR1 is MGHRA and CDR2 is YSYEKL. V was pared by 3 bases and J by 8 bases, with 10 bases of the junction left unmatched. The CDR3 is made up of 15 amino acids. Written as DNA, the CDR3 is TGCGCCAGCAGCCATCAACCGGGACAGGGACACGGCTACACCTTC. Amino acid sequence: CASSHQPGQGHGYTF.

The gene calls are TRBV28 and TRBJ2-1; 14 bases are shared with TRBD2. The V and J ends lost 2 bases and 6 bases, in that order; junction bases with no gene match: 0. The length of the CDR3 is 15 residues. The germline V gene encodes CDR1 MDHEN and CDR2 SYDVKM. The CDR3 bases are TGTGCCAGCAGTTTAGGGACTAGCGGGAGCAATGAGCAGTTCTTC. Translated, it gives CASSLGTSGSNEQFF.

This clone appeared a single time. This chain joins TRBV27 and TRBJ2-7; 9 bases agree with TRBD2. CDR3 size: 14 residues. Germline CDR1 is MNHEY and CDR2 is SMNVEV (reference sequence). The V gene end was trimmed by 3 bases and the J gene end by 7 bases; junction bases not matched to a gene: 7. Here the CDR3 reads CASSLGGGAFEQYF. In DNA form, the CDR3 reads TGTGCCAGCAGTTTGGGCGGGGGGGCGTTTGAGCAGTACTTC.

The V gene is TRBV3-1 (or the pseudogene TRBV3-2), the J gene TRBJ2-7; D gene unclear. V was cut by 4 bases and J by 2 bases, with 6 bases left in between. CDR1 and CDR2 (germline): LGHDT, YNNKEL (reference sequence). This CDR3 is 12 amino acids long. CDR3 region: CASSLLAYEQYF. DNA of the CDR3: TGTGCCAGCAGCCTCCTCGCCTACGAGCAGTACTTC.

The V gene is TRBV5-1, the J gene TRBJ2-5, with 7 nucleotides matching TRBD1. The CDR3 is made up of 13 amino acids. The germline V gene has CDR1 SGHRS and CDR2 YFSETQ. J lost 6 bases, V lost 7 bases, and 9 bases had no gene match. The CDR3 nucleotides read TGCGCCAGCCGACCCGACAGGGCCCAGACCCAGTACTTC. This translates into CASRPDRAQTQYF.

The chain has TRBV10-1 and TRBJ2-2; the D is unclear. Germline V gene sequence: CDR1 WNHNN, CDR2 SYGVQD (reference sequence). The CDR3 runs to 12 residues. The V and J ends lost 9 bases and 3 bases respectively, with 8 bases between them. CDR3 protein: CASRTDTGELFF. The CDR3, as DNA: TGCGCCAGTAGAACCGACACCGGGGAGCTGTTTTTT.

CDR3 in DNA: TGTGCCAGCTCACCCGACACGGCTTTCTCTGGAAACACCATATATTTT. Protein sequence: CASSPDTAFSGNTIYF. This chain connects TRBV18 to TRBJ1-3; unclear D gene. Germline V CDR1 and CDR2: KGHSH, LQKENI. This CDR3 is 16 amino acids long. Trimming shortened V by 3 bases and J by 0 bases, and 12 bases separated the two germline ends.

The chain recombines TRBV19 with TRBJ1-5, with D perhaps TRBD1 (6 bases). V was shortened by 5 bases and J by 7 bases, with 21 bases between the two germline ends. CDR1 is LNHDA, CDR2 SQIVND, per germline (reference sequence). The CDR3 spans 16 residues. This chain's CDR3 is CASSPLLRGSGQPQHF. For the CDR3, the DNA is TGTGCCAGTAGTCCATTACTCAGGGGATCTGGGCAGCCCCAGCATTTT.

The sample holds a few counts of this clone. The chain uses TRBV4-2 and TRBJ2-1, with 12 bases identical to TRBD1. The V segment lost 4 bases and the J segment 8 bases; nucleotides outside the gene matches: 15. Germline values: CDR1 LGHNA, CDR2 YNFKEQ. The CDR3 runs 18 residues. The CDR3 DNA reads as TGTGCCAGCAGCCGATCCGGGACAGGGGGCCCCAATGTTGATGAGCAGTTCTTC. Its protein product is CASSRSGTGGPNVDEQFF.

The chain is built from TRBV27 and TRBJ2-1; 7 bases line up with TRBD2. Germline CDR1 reads MNHEY; CDR2 reads SMNVEV (reference sequence). This CDR3 is 15 amino acids long. With V trimmed by 2 bases and J by 6 bases, 7 bases remained unmatched. The CDR3 loop is CASSLGGRAGNEQFF. CDR3 in DNA: TGTGCCAGCAGTTTAGGTGGGAGGGCCGGCAATGAGCAGTTCTTC.

This chain connects TRBV6-5 to TRBJ1-6; the D gene is possibly TRBD1 (6 bases). This CDR3 contains 14 residues. Germline V gene lookup returns CDR1 MNHEY and CDR2 SVGAGI. Trimming removed 5 bases at V and 7 bases at J, with 12 bases between. As DNA, the CDR3 is TGTGCCAGCAGTCCCACTACAGGGAATTCACCCCTCCACTTT. It encodes CASSPTTGNSPLHF.

The J gene is TRBJ2-6, the V gene TRBV28; a possible D gene is TRBD1 (5 bases). The CDR3 is made up of 15 amino acids. V lost 7 bases and J 0 bases, leaving 10 bases between the germline ends. Germline CDR1 MDHEN, CDR2 SYDVKM. CDR3 loop: CASTRAASGANVLTF. The CDR3 DNA sequence: TGTGCCAGCACCAGGGCCGCCTCTGGGGCCAACGTCCTGACTTTC.

A remark on this clone: At the DNA level, this CDR3 is encoded by other sequences in the same sample as well. This chain connects TRBV12-5 to TRBJ2-1; 11 nucleotides match TRBD2. Trimming cost V 0 bases and J 9 bases; bases outside gene matches: 7. CDR1 LGHNT and CDR2 FRNRAP come from the germline V gene. The CDR3 consists of 16 residues. The CDR3 loop is CASGLVLAGGPSEQFF. For the CDR3, the DNA is TGTGCTAGTGGTTTGGTATTAGCGGGAGGGCCGAGTGAGCAGTTCTTC.

This clone was counted a single time. V is TRBV4-1 and J is TRBJ2-2; 9 bases agree with TRBD2. Germline loops: CDR1 MGHRA, CDR2 YSYEKL. The V segment lost 2 bases and the J segment 3 bases; nucleotides outside the gene matches: 4. The CDR3 is 16 amino acids. CDR3 sequence reads: CASSQIAGDHTGELFF. The CDR3 bases are TGCGCCAGCAGCCAAATAGCGGGAGATCACACCGGGGAGCTGTTTTTT.

The chain recombines TRBV3-1 (or the pseudogene TRBV3-2) with TRBJ1-5; possibly TRBD1 for D (6 bases). The CDR3 runs to 15 residues. Germline-derived CDR1 and CDR2 are LGHDT and YNNKEL (reference sequence). V gave up 2 bases and J gave up 1 base, with 9 bases separating them. The CDR3 bases are TGTGCCAGCAGCCAAATGGGGGCAAGCAATCAGCCCCAGCATTTT. Its translation is CASSQMGASNQPQHF.

The chain employs TRBV6-5 and TRBJ1-1, with 9 bases lining up with TRBD1. Germline CDR1 is MNHEY and CDR2 is SVGAGI. The CDR3 has 16 residues. The junction had 6 bases not matched to a gene; V was cut back by 1 base and J by 3 bases. For the CDR3, the DNA is TGTGCCAGCAGTTACTTTCAAGACAGGGGGGACACTGAAGCTTTCTTT. Encoded protein: CASSYFQDRGDTEAFF.